This TCR beta chain was profiled in a study of blood T cells in healthy people across ages. Study-level results: TCR beta diversity correlated strongly with naive T cell percentage. Shifts in expanded clonotypes may have been confounded by donor CMV status, which was unknown. What prevented conclusive comparison of naive and antigen-experienced cells was that PBMCs were unsorted.

This clonotype occurred many times. The antigen is not known. Next came a second PCR, run for about 6 to 12 cycles, which used a sample-barcoded 5' primer along with a J-beta primer mix. TCRdb passed the 5' RACE reads through MiXCR, listing each CDR3 protein once. The table includes 1 million to 1.2 million distinct CDR3 sequences, about two fifths detected once. V lost 2 bases and J lost 7, with 6 bases in between. Germline CDR1 reads SEHNR; CDR2 reads FQNEAQ (reference sequence). The CDR3 has 12 amino acids. Material: blood. The chain recombines TRBV7-9 with TRBJ2-1, with a weak D call TRBD2 (5 bases). This receptor was identified in a man in his late teens or twenties in good health. CDR3: CASSLWENEQFF. Written as DNA, the CDR3 is TGTGCCAGCAGCTTATGGGAGAATGAGCAGTTCTTC.